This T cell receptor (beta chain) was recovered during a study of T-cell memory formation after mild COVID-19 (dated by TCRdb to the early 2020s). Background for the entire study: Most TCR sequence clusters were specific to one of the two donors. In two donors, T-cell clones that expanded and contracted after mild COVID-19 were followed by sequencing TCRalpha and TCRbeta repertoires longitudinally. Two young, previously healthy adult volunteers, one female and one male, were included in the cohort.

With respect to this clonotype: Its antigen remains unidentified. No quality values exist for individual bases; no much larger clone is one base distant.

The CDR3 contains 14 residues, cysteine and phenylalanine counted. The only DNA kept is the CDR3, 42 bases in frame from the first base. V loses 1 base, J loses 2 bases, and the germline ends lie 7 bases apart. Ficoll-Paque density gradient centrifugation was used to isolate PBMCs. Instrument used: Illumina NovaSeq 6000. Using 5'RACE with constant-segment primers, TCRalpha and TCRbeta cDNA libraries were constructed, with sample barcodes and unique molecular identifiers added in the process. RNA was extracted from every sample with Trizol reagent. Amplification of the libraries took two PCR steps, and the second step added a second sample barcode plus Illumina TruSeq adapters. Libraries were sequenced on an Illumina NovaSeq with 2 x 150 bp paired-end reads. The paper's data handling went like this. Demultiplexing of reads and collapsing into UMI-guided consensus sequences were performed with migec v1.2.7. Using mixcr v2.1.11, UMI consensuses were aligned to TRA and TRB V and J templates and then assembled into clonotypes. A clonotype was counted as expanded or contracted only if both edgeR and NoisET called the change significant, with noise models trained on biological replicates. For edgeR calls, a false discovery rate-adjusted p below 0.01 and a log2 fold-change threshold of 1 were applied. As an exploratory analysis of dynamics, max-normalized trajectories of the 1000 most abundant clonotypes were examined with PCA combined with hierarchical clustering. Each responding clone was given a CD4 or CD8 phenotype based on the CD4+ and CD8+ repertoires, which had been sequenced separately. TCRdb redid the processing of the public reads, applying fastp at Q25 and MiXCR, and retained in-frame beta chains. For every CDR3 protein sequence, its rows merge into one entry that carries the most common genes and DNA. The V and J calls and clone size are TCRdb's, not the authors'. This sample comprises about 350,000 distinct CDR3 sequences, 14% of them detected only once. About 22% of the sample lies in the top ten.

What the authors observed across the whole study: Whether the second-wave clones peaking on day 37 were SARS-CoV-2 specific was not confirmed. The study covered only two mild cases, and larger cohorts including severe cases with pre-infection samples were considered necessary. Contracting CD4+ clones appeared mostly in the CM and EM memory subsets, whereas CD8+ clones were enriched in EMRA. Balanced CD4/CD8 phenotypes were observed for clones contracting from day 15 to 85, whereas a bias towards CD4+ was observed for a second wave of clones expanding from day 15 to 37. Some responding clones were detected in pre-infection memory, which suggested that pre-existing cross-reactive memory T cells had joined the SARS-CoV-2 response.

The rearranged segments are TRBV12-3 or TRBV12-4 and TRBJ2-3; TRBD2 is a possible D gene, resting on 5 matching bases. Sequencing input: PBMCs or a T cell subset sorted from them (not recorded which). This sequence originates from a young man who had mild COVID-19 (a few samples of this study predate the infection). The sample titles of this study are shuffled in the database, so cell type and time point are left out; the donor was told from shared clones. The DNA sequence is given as TGTGCCAGCAGTTTAGTCGGGGTCACAGATACGCAGTATTTT. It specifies CASSLVGVTDTQYF.